This T cell receptor (beta chain) originates from a study of tumor-infiltrating lymphocytes in oesophageal squamous cell carcinoma (dated by TCRdb to 2016 to 2018). The junction carries 21 bases between V and J, which are trimmed by 5 bases and 11 bases respectively. Taken from cysteine to phenylalanine, the CDR3 has 14 residues. Only the CDR3 portion is preserved as DNA: 42 bases, with reading frame beginning at the first base. Note on this clonotype: This receptor's antigen is unknown. No base quality values were provided; no much bigger clone lies one nucleotide off.

Library preparation was by PCR. The data were produced on an Illumina HiSeq 2000. The raw public data were reprocessed by TCRdb itself: fastp quality trimming at Q25, MiXCR clonotype calling, in-frame beta chains only. Under each unique CDR3 protein, matching rows form one entry showing the most common genes and DNA. For this sample there are 20,000 to 25,000 distinct CDR3 sequences; around 40% appear just once. The ten largest clones capture about 23% of the sample. The sample comprised esophageal tumor tissue. The sequence derives from a male donor with esophageal squamous cell carcinoma. The V and J genes are TRBV12-3 or TRBV12-4 and TRBJ2-5; the D gene lacks a confident call. The DNA reads TGTGCCAGCAGTGGCTCCAACCTCCGCAATGAGCAGTACTTC. It translates to CASSGSNLRNEQYF.